This paragraph covers one T cell receptor beta chain sequence. Its cognate antigen is unknown. This entry belongs to a study of T cell repertoires in cytomegalovirus infection. Across the study: Evidence of both CMV infection and a matching HLA type came from public TCR beta signatures. Study-level results: People with CMV and the relevant HLA were identified by cumulative public TCR beta family frequency. Clonotypes of TCR beta that were HLA-C-restricted and CMV-specific dominated the ex vivo response.

TCRdb recomputed calls from the reads with MiXCR, one row per CDR3 protein. The table records around 300,000 distinct CDR3 sequences, about a quarter of them present only once. This CDR3 region has 12 residues. V lost 8 bases and J 1 base, leaving 6 bases between the germline ends. The germline V gene encodes CDR1 WNHNN and CDR2 SYGVQD (reference sequence). This receptor was identified in a human donor in good health (CMV status not recorded). Some clones in this sample may be carry-over from other donors' samples. The J gene is TRBJ1-3, the V gene TRBV10-1; D gene ambiguous. Sequencing was done on a sample of PBMCs. CDR3 in amino acids: CASGNSGNTIYF. In nucleotides, the CDR3 is TGCGCCAGCGGAAATTCTGGAAACACCATATATTTT.